This T cell receptor beta chain was profiled in a study of T cell responses to AZD1222 COVID-19 vaccine. Overall study results and limits: The donor group comprised mostly white British people and more females; the analysis possibly underestimated clonal diversity.

Deletions cut 1 base from V and 2 bases from J, with 8 bases between. Germline CDR1 SGHKS, CDR2 YYEKEE (reference sequence). The CDR3 is made up of 14 amino acids. Assay used: immunoSEQ multiplex PCR; TCRdb lists only in-frame clones, some missing. The sample records about 78,000 clones, approximately 90% being singletons. Worth noting for this clone: What it recognizes is unknown.

Material: peripheral blood, obtained 28 days after the second AZD1222 dose. The source of this sequence is an adult who received the AZD1222 COVID-19 vaccine. The chain employs TRBV5-5 and TRBJ2-3; D is unresolved. CDR3 nucleotide sequence: TGTGCCAGCAGCTTGTCCGGAGACACAGATACGCAGTATTTT. Translated: CASSLSGDTDTQYF. The whole variable domain, filled in from reference TRBV5-5 and TRBJ2-3, reads DAGVTQSPTHLIKTRGQQVTLRCSPISGHKSVSWYQQVLGQGPQFIFQYYEKEERGRGNFPDRFSARQFPNYSSELNVNALLLGDSALYLCASSLSGDTDTQYFGPGTRLTVL.